These 9 T cell receptor beta chains share one sample of origin, sequenced in a study of T cells in localized non-small cell lung cancer. TCRdb's copy holds only in-frame clones and misses some; the assay was immunoSEQ multiplex PCR. The sample records tens of thousands of clones, 78% being singletons. The specimen was peripheral blood, collected before any cancer treatment. The receptors stem from a male donor older than 55 with stage II squamous cell lung carcinoma.

This clone has a handful of counts. CDR3 protein: CASSQTLQGDEQYF. CDR3 sequence (DNA): TGTGCCAGCAGCCAAACCTTACAGGGAGACGAGCAGTACTTC. The V call is TRBV7-2, the J call TRBJ2-7; D might be TRBD1 (6 bases). In germline, CDR1 is SGHTA, CDR2 FQGNSA. This CDR3 spans 14 amino acids. Trimming left V 5 bases short and J 5 bases short, with 16 bases between.

CDR3 region: CASSLGDRFTGELFF. The CDR3 DNA reads as TGTGCCAGCAGTCTCGGGGACAGATTCACCGGGGAGCTGTTTTTT. The genes are TRBV5-4 and TRBJ2-2; TRBD1 matches at 7 bases. The CDR3 is 15 amino acids. CDR1 and CDR2 (germline): SGHNT, YYREEE (reference sequence). V gave up 5 bases and J gave up 4 bases; unmatched junction bases: 8. The whole variable domain, remainder taken from reference TRBV5-4 and TRBJ2-2, is ETGVTQSPTHLIKTRGQQVTLRCSSQSGHNTVSWYQQALGQGPQFIFQYYREEENGRGNFPPRFSGLQFPNYSSELNVNALELDDSALYLCASSLGDRFTGELFFGEGSRLTVL.

The V and J genes are TRBV7-2 and TRBJ2-7, with 10 bases aligning to TRBD1. Germline CDR1 is SGHTA and CDR2 is FQGNSA. CDR3 length: 15 residues. The V gene end was trimmed by 4 bases and the J gene end by 2 bases; junction bases not matched to a gene: 5. The CDR3 nucleotides are TGTGCCAGCAGCTCTACCGGGACAGGGGCCTACGAGCAGTACTTC. This sequence encodes CASSSTGTGAYEQYF.

The rearrangement uses TRBV10-1 and TRBJ2-3, with 11 bases matching TRBD2. Trimming removed 9 bases from V and 2 bases from J; junction bases left unmatched: 10. Germline V gene data show CDR1 as WNHNN and CDR2 as SYGVQD (reference sequence). The length of the CDR3 is 16 residues. The CDR3 loop reads CARGLAGGPPTDTQYF. As DNA, the CDR3 is TGCGCCAGGGGGTTAGCGGGAGGGCCCCCCACAGATACGCAGTATTTT.

The chain combines TRBV5-1 with TRBJ2-1, with 7 positions matching TRBD1. The CDR3 contains 15 residues. V trimming: 0 bases; J trimming: 3 bases; junction bases outside the gene matches: 3. The germline CDR1 and CDR2 sequences are SGHRS and YFSETQ. This CDR3 reads CASSLEGGSYNEQFF. In DNA form, the CDR3 reads TGCGCCAGCAGCTTGGAAGGGGGCAGCTACAATGAGCAGTTCTTC.

The chain links TRBV1 to TRBJ1-2; the DNA was not compared with TRBD1, the D call given in the table. TRBV1 constitutes a pseudogene. This CDR3 comprises 16 residues. The CDR3 DNA follows: TGCACCAGCTTCTCGGTGCGTATAGGGGCTAAAGATGGCTACACCTTC. Residues: CTSFSVRIGAKDGYTF.

The V call is TRBV15, the J call TRBJ1-3; tentative D call: TRBD1 (6 bases). This CDR3 contains 16 residues. Trimming took 5 bases from V and 0 from J, leaving 14 bases between them. Germline V CDR1 and CDR2: LNHNV, YYDKDF (reference sequence). CDR3 DNA sequence: TGTGCCACCAGCCAAACAGGGCGCTCCTCTGGAAACACCATATATTTT. It codes for CATSQTGRSSGNTIYF.

This clone was recorded a few times. The chain has TRBV5-1 and TRBJ1-1; 8 bases match TRBD1. Germline V lookup: CDR1 SGHRS, CDR2 YFSETQ. The CDR3 covers 14 residues. With V trimmed by 5 bases and J by 1 base, 4 bases remained unmatched. CDR3 in DNA: TGCGCCAGCAGGGCCGGGACAGGGAACACTGAAGCTTTCTTT. Translated, it gives CASRAGTGNTEAFF.

The rearrangement uses TRBV9 and TRBJ2-6; TRBD2 might be the D (5 bases). Trimming took 2 bases from V and 0 from J, leaving 12 bases between them. The V gene's germline CDR1 is SGDLS and CDR2 YYNGEE. The CDR3 sequence is 17 residues long. The CDR3 DNA is TGTGCCAGCAGCGTGAGCCCGGGGAACTCTGGGGCCAACGTCCTGACTTTC. This encodes CASSVSPGNSGANVLTF.